The sequence of this T cell receptor beta chain was determined in a study of control samples from healthy donors and cancer patients (dated by TCRdb to about 2020). The method was the immunoSEQ multiplex PCR assay. TCRdb retrieved this table from immuneACCESS and kept in-frame rearrangements only. Not all clones are present; in checked studies, unresolved V genes account for under half, and no reason is known for the remainder. Here the sample has about 170,000 clones; 91% occur a single time. The top ten clones comprise approximately 1.5% of the sample. For this clone: Its antigen target is currently unknown. One base away there is no much larger clone; base qualities are not given.

Including cysteine and phenylalanine, the CDR3 has 16 amino acids. Only CDR3 DNA remains: 48 bases, in frame from the first base. Unmatched junction bases come to 15, with V trimmed by 10 bases and J by 4 bases. From the germline V gene (reference sequence), CDR1 is LNHDA and CDR2 is SQIVND. This receptor was obtained from a woman aged 25 to 39 in good health. What was sequenced was blood. The rearrangement combines TRBV19 with TRBJ2-7; a stretch of 11 junction bases matches TRBD1. The sequence in DNA is TGTGCCACCCGGGACAGGGGGGCTAGCGGGAATTACGAGCAGTACTTC. This is translated as CATRDRGASGNYEQYF. The CDR3 plus the reference TRBV19 and TRBJ2-7 genes for the other parts give the full variable domain: DGGITQSPKYLFRKEGQNVTLSCEQNLNHDAMYWYRQDPGQGLRLIYYSQIVNDFQKGDIAEGYSVSREKKESFPLTVTSAQKNPTAFYLCATRDRGASGNYEQYFGPGTRLTVT.